This section outlines one T cell receptor beta chain sequence together with its context. The source of the sample is a study of blood T cell repertoires in COVID-19. Sequenced by immunoSEQ multiplex PCR; TCRdb stores in-frame clones only, minus some. This table has hundreds of thousands of clones, 88% appearing once. The CDR3 is made up of 14 amino acids. Germline V gene lookup returns CDR1 SGHTA and CDR2 FQGNSA. V was pared by 6 bases and J by 10 bases, with 9 bases of the junction left unmatched. The sample comprised PBMCs or T cells enriched from blood (not recorded which). This clonotype was obtained from a woman aged 45-65 years who had recovered from COVID-19. This chain links TRBV7-2 with TRBJ1-1; 12 bases are shared with TRBD1. As DNA, the CDR3 is TGTGCCAGCAGTTCCGGGACAGGGGGCGTGCTAGCTTTCTTT. It is translated as CASSSGTGGVLAFF.